Described below is a single T cell receptor beta chain sequence and its context. The data originate from a study of T-cell memory formation after mild COVID-19. Study as a whole: Largely, TCR clusters stayed within a single donor.

TCRdb redid the calling of the 5' RACE reads with MiXCR, one entry per CDR3 protein. This table has 110,000 or so distinct CDR3 sequences, around a fifth appearing once. Trimming removed 1 base from V and 4 bases from J, with 13 bases in between. This CDR3 region has 16 residues. The germline gives CDR1 MNHEY, CDR2 SVGAGI. V and J are TRBV6-5 and TRBJ2-2; possible D gene TRBD1, 5 bases. Input material: PBMCs or a T cell subset sorted from them (not recorded which). The receptor was isolated from a man between 18 and 35 years old who had mild COVID-19 (a few samples of this study predate the infection). Cell type and time point are not known. The CDR3 bases are TGTGCCAGCAGTTACTATTGGGGCGCGCGCACCGGGGAGCTGTTTTTT. Protein sequence: CASSYYWGARTGELFF.